This entry lists 19 T cell receptor beta chains sequenced from one sample in a study of shared clonotypes between healthy human individuals. TCRdb keeps only in-frame clones here, not all; method: immunoSEQ multiplex PCR. The sample lists roughly 1,600,000 clones; roughly 98.5% were seen once. Sequenced material: naive CD4+ T cells sorted from blood. Subset here: CD45RA+ positively selected. These receptor sequences come from a man younger than 45 in good health.

The chain links TRBV11-2 to TRBJ2-2, with D perhaps matching TRBD2 (6 bases). V lost 7 bases and J lost 3, with 21 bases in between. Germline V CDR1 and CDR2: SGHAT, FQNNGV. There are 17 residues in the CDR3. The CDR3 loop reads CASILDFLAKDTGELFF. The CDR3 DNA reads TGTGCCAGCATACTCGATTTCCTAGCGAAGGACACCGGGGAGCTGTTTTTT.

The chain carries TRBV5-5 and TRBJ2-7; D is possibly TRBD2 (5 bases). Trimming left V 3 bases short and J 1 base short, with 14 bases between. This CDR3 comprises 15 residues. Germline CDR1 reads SGHKS; CDR2 reads YYEKEE (reference sequence). The CDR3 coding sequence is TGTGCCAGCAGCTACGGGATTTTGGGATCCTACGAGCAGTACTTC. It is translated as CASSYGILGSYEQYF. Variable domain in full (rest from reference TRBV5-5 and TRBJ2-7): DAGVTQSPTHLIKTRGQQVTLRCSPISGHKSVSWYQQVLGQGPQFIFQYYEKEERGRGNFPDRFSARQFPNYSSELNVNALLLGDSALYLCASSYGILGSYEQYFGPGTRLTVT.

The chain is built from TRBV18 and TRBJ1-3; D gene uncertain. The ends were cut back, 2 bases at V and 8 bases at J, with 4 bases in the middle. CDR1 KGHSH and CDR2 LQKENI come from the germline V gene. The CDR3 spans 11 residues. Written as DNA, the CDR3 is TGTGCCAGCTCACCAGGACACACCATATATTTT. Its translation is CASSPGHTIYF.

This chain connects TRBV2 to TRBJ2-7, with TRBD1 matching over 10 bases. The ends lost 1 base at V and 4 bases at J; junction bases unmatched: 4. This CDR3 is 15 amino acids long. Germline lookup yields CDR1 SNHLY and CDR2 FYNNEI. The CDR3 DNA reads as TGTGCCAGCAGTGAAGGGGGACAGGGGCGTTACGAGCAGTACTTC. Translated: CASSEGGQGRYEQYF.

With respect to this clone: At one boundary the junction diverges from the germline segment, which might be a read error. The chain employs TRBV10-3 and TRBJ2-7; 11 bases fit TRBD2. Germline V gene data show CDR1 as ENHRY and CDR2 as SYGVKD. The CDR3 contains 14 residues. CDR3 DNA: TGTGCCATCAGTGCCTCTGGGACTAGCGGAGGATTAGACTTC. This sequence encodes CAISASGTSGGLDF.

The genes are TRBV7-9 and TRBJ2-1; 13 bases agree with TRBD2. The V gene end was trimmed by 4 bases and the J gene end by 3 bases; junction bases not matched to a gene: 3. CDR1 is SEHNR, CDR2 FQNEAQ, per germline (reference sequence). CDR3 length equals 16 residues. For the CDR3, the DNA is TGTGCCAGCAGCTCAGGACTAGCGGGAGTCTACAATGAGCAGTTCTTC. Protein: CASSSGLAGVYNEQFF.

CDR3: CASSFLAAGSSYEQYF. The CDR3 DNA sequence: TGCGCCAGCAGCTTCCTTGCGGCGGGAAGCTCCTACGAGCAGTACTTC. The V and J genes are TRBV5-1 and TRBJ2-5; a weak D match, TRBD2 (6 bases). Matching the DNA end better, TRBJ2-7 makes the J call doubtful. The CDR3 runs 16 residues. Germline loops: CDR1 SGHRS, CDR2 YFSETQ.

V is TRBV2 and J is TRBJ1-1; TRBD1 aligns across 7 bases. CDR3 size: 16 residues. V was clipped by 5 bases and J by 3 bases; unmatched bases: 12. Germline V gene lookup returns CDR1 SNHLY and CDR2 FYNNEI. The CDR3 here is CASSINRGGGHTEAFF. CDR3 bases: TGTGCCAGCAGTATAAACAGGGGAGGCGGTCACACTGAAGCTTTCTTT.

As concerns this clone: A read error may produce the germline difference seen at one junction end. This sequence joins TRBV7-7 and TRBJ2-1, with D perhaps TRBD2 (6 bases). The CDR3 runs to 19 residues. From germline, CDR1 is SSHAT and CDR2 FNYEAQ (reference sequence). CDR3 protein: CASSFPFVRQAGSYNEQFF. DNA for the CDR3: TGTGCTAGCAGCTTCCCGTTTGTCCGGCAAGCGGGCTCCTACAATGAGCAGTTCTTC. The complete variable domain, with remaining parts taken from reference TRBV7-7 and TRBJ2-1, reads GAGVSQSPRYKVTKRGQDVTLRCDPISSHATLYWYQQALGQGPEFLTYFNYEAQPDKSGLPSDRFSAERPEGSISTLTIQRTEQRDSAMYRCASSFPFVRQAGSYNEQFFGPGTRLTVL.

The chain is built from TRBV12-2 and TRBJ2-2; the table's D call, TRBD1, was not checked against the DNA. TRBV12-2 is a pseudogene locus. The CDR3 consists of 16 residues. CDR3 sequence reads: CASRKRDRADTGELFF. DNA of the CDR3: TGTGCAAGTCGCAAACGGGACAGGGCGGACACCGGGGAGCTGTTTTTT.

This clone is a singleton in its sample. The chain has TRBV7-2 and TRBJ2-1, with unresolved D. Germline V gene data show CDR1 as SGHTA and CDR2 as FQGNSA. V lost 1 base and J 9 bases, leaving 4 bases between the germline ends. The CDR3 sequence is 11 residues long. The CDR3 spells CASSLGGEQFF. DNA for the CDR3: TGTGCCAGCAGCTTAGGGGGTGAGCAGTTCTTC.

This clone was recorded once. V usage is TRBV30 and J usage is TRBJ2-2; the D is unclear. Germline-derived CDR1 and CDR2 are GTSNPN and SVGIG (reference sequence). The CDR3 consists of 14 residues. V dropped 2 bases and J dropped 5 bases, with 12 bases sitting between them. The chain's CDR3 is CAWSKWARTGELFF. In nucleotides, the CDR3 is TGTGCCTGGAGTAAGTGGGCGCGTACCGGGGAGCTGTTTTTT.

This clone was picked up a small number of times. Here the CDR3 reads CASRTGGPEAFF. The CDR3 DNA reads as TGTGCCAGCAGGACCGGTGGACCCGAAGCTTTCTTT. The rearrangement links TRBV2 to TRBJ1-1; D unresolved. This CDR3 has 12 residues. Germline values: CDR1 SNHLY, CDR2 FYNNEI. The V and J ends lost 6 bases and 8 bases respectively, with 13 bases between them.

The CDR3 nucleotides read TGTGCCAGCAGCATTTTTCTCAGATACGAGCAGTACTTC. This translates into CASSIFLRYEQYF. This chain uses TRBV7-2 with TRBJ2-7; the D is unclear. V lost 5 bases, J lost 4 bases, and 12 bases lay in between. The germline gives CDR1 SGHTA, CDR2 FQGNSA. The CDR3 runs 13 residues.

The rearrangement uses TRBV7-8 and TRBJ2-7; D is perhaps TRBD1 (5 bases). The V gene lost 0 bases and the J gene lost 0 bases, with 9 bases spanning the gap. The germline gives CDR1 SGHVS, CDR2 FQNEAQ. The CDR3 totals 15 residues. The DNA for the CDR3 is TGTGCCAGCAGCTTAGCTTACAGGTACTCCTACGAGCAGTACTTC. As protein: CASSLAYRYSYEQYF.

This clone was observed once. The chain carries TRBV11-1 and TRBJ2-5; D perhaps matches TRBD2 (6 bases). This CDR3 spans 16 amino acids. Germline V gene sequence: CDR1 SGHAT, CDR2 FQDESV (reference sequence). Trimming removed 1 base from V and 2 bases from J, with 14 bases in between. As DNA, the CDR3 is TGTGCCAGCAGCTTAGGGAGGGTGCGTGGGCAAGAGACCCAGTACTTC. Translation: CASSLGRVRGQETQYF.

The chain has TRBV7-9 and TRBJ2-5; possibly TRBD1 or TRBD2 for D (5 bases each). Per germline, CDR1 SEHNR and CDR2 FQNEAQ (reference sequence). The CDR3 is made up of 16 amino acids. Trimming took off 1 base at V and 0 bases at J, with 12 bases between the two ends. This CDR3 is CASSLGPGTDQETQYF. CDR3 nucleotide sequence: TGTGCCAGCAGCTTAGGTCCGGGGACGGACCAAGAGACCCAGTACTTC.

The chain employs TRBV30 and TRBJ1-1; unclear D gene. V lost 0 bases to trimming and J lost 0 bases, with 14 bases between them. The length of the CDR3 is 16 residues. Germline V gives CDR1 GTSNPN, CDR2 SVGIG (reference sequence). The CDR3 DNA sequence: TGTGCCTGGAGTGTAAAGCTGGGGTCGGTGAACACTGAAGCTTTCTTT. Translation: CAWSVKLGSVNTEAFF.

The CDR3 is CATSRDLGDTEAFF. In nucleotides, the CDR3 is TGTGCCACCAGCAGAGATTTAGGCGACACTGAAGCTTTCTTT. The rearrangement uses TRBV15 and TRBJ1-1; D uncertain. Between the trimmed V and J ends, which lost 0 bases and 3 bases, there was a span of 8 bases. From germline, CDR1 is LNHNV and CDR2 YYDKDF (reference sequence). This CDR3 comprises 14 residues.